The table lists the clone carrying this T cell receptor (beta chain) with a few counts. What it recognizes is unknown. This entry is derived from a study of T-cell memory formation after mild COVID-19. Libraries for TCRalpha and TCRbeta carried sample barcodes and unique molecular identifiers via 5'RACE. TCRdb processed the 5' RACE reads anew with MiXCR; each CDR3 protein has one entry. The sample lists 450,000 or so distinct CDR3 sequences, around 27% occurring once. Findings of the study overall: The main location of contracting CD4+ clones was CM and EM, and that of contracting CD8+ clones was EMRA.

The CDR3 runs to 16 residues. Germline V CDR1 and CDR2: SGHVS, FQNEAQ. V was clipped by 2 bases and J by 7 bases; unmatched bases: 9. The rearrangement uses TRBV7-8 and TRBJ2-1, with TRBD2 matching over 9 bases. The source material was PBMCs or a T cell subset sorted from them (not recorded which). The origin of this receptor is an adult woman who had mild COVID-19 (a few samples of this study predate the infection). Cell type and time point are not known. CDR3 protein: CASSLPLGLARNEQFF. The CDR3 region has the DNA TGTGCCAGCAGCTTACCCTTAGGACTAGCGAGGAATGAGCAGTTCTTC.